These 29 T cell receptor beta chains were sequenced from one sample in a study of cytomegalovirus exposure and HLA in healthy donors. Amplification used 60 Vbeta primers and 13 Jbeta primers. The table came from immunoSEQ multiplex PCR; TCRdb's copy has only in-frame clones and leaves some out. The sample lists some 180,000 clones, around 78% occurring once. Sequenced sample: PBMCs. Receptors were obtained from a man aged 18 to 29 in good health and CMV-seronegative.

Only a few counts were recorded for this clone. The chain uses TRBV5-6 and TRBJ2-5; 8 nucleotides line up with TRBD1. CDR1 and CDR2 (germline): SGHDT, YYEEEE. J gave up 5 bases and V 1 base, and 19 bases lay outside the gene matches. This CDR3 region has 19 residues. The CDR3 sequence: CASSLLAAGGRRAGETQYF. CDR3 bases: TGTGCCAGCAGCTTGCTTGCAGCAGGGGGCAGGCGGGCGGGTGAGACCCAGTACTTC.

This clone has a handful of counts. This CDR3 reads CAWSAPRRGSHYEQYF. The DNA for the CDR3 is TGTGCCTGGAGTGCCCCCCGGAGAGGCTCGCACTACGAGCAGTACTTC. The chain has TRBV30 and TRBJ2-7; D unresolved. The CDR3 has 16 residues. V lost 1 base, J lost 3 bases, and 19 bases lay in between. The V gene's germline CDR1 is GTSNPN and CDR2 SVGIG (reference sequence).

This clone was observed once. The chain joins TRBV27 to TRBJ1-3, with 8 bases lining up with TRBD1. V lost 3 bases to trimming and J lost 7 bases; unmatched junction nucleotides: 14. The CDR3 loop spans 17 amino acids. Germline V gives CDR1 MNHEY, CDR2 SMNVEV (reference sequence). The CDR3 reads CASSFWDVRTGRNTIYF. Written as DNA, the CDR3 is TGTGCCAGCAGTTTCTGGGATGTTCGGACAGGGCGGAACACCATATATTTT.

The rearrangement links TRBV27 to TRBJ1-1; 7 bases align to TRBD1. CDR3 length: 15 residues. The V and J ends lost 8 bases and 1 base, in that order; junction bases with no gene match: 10. Germline CDR1 MNHEY, CDR2 SMNVEV (reference sequence). The CDR3 loop reads CASGHLHRGNTEAFF. For the CDR3, the DNA is TGTGCCAGCGGGCACCTGCACAGGGGGAACACTGAAGCTTTCTTT.

This clone was picked up one time. V is TRBV5-4 and J is TRBJ2-1, with D possibly matching TRBD2 (5 bases). The V gene's germline CDR1 is SGHNT and CDR2 YYREEE (reference sequence). This CDR3 is built from 14 residues. Trimming removed 4 bases from V and 3 bases from J, with 11 bases in between. CDR3 coding DNA: TGTGCCAGCAGCGTTAGCGTGGGCTACAATGAGCAGTTCTTC. It codes for CASSVSVGYNEQFF.

The chain uses TRBV7-2 and TRBJ2-3, with unresolved D. The germline gives CDR1 SGHTA, CDR2 FQGNSA. V was cut by 1 base and J by 2 bases, with 10 bases left in between. The CDR3 runs to 15 residues. The CDR3 sequence is CASSLETRSTDTQYF. The CDR3 DNA reads as TGTGCCAGCAGCTTAGAAACTCGATCCACAGATACGCAGTATTTT. Complete variable domain (other parts from reference TRBV7-2 and TRBJ2-3): GAGVSQSPSNKVTEKGKDVELRCDPISGHTALYWYRQSLGQGLEFLIYFQGNSAPDKSGLPSDRFSAERTGGSVSTLTIQRTQQEDSAVYLCASSLETRSTDTQYFGPGTRLTVL.

The V gene is TRBV7-9, the J gene TRBJ2-5; D gene unclear. The CDR3 runs to 12 residues. V was pared by 0 bases and J by 5 bases, with 4 bases between. Per the germline V gene, CDR1 is SEHNR and CDR2 is FQNEAQ (reference sequence). The CDR3 nucleotides read TGTGCCAGCAGCTTAGCGAGGGAGACCCAGTACTTC. It translates to CASSLARETQYF.

A few counts support this clone. The junction does not match germline at one end; this may be a read error. The rearrangement joins TRBV7-9 to TRBJ1-4; the match to TRBD1 covers 7 bases. Per the germline V gene, CDR1 is SEHNR and CDR2 is FQNEAQ (reference sequence). The CDR3 has 15 residues. The CDR3 region has the DNA TGTTCCAGCAGCCCGTCGACAGGGTTTGGGGAAAAACTGTTTTTT. Its translation is CSSSPSTGFGEKLFF.

The rearrangement uses TRBV5-1 and TRBJ1-4, with D possibly being TRBD1 (5 bases). This CDR3 has 16 residues. Germline CDR1 and CDR2: SGHRS and YFSETQ. Trimming cost V 4 bases and J 0 bases, with 13 bases left between them. The CDR3: CASSGARGTTNEKLFF. In nucleotides, the CDR3 is TGCGCCAGCAGCGGGGCTCGGGGGACAACTAATGAAAAACTGTTTTTT.

The chain is built from TRBV6-5 and TRBJ2-7; 8 bases match TRBD2. The V segment lost 6 bases and the J segment 1 base; nucleotides outside the gene matches: 8. CDR3 length: 15 residues. Germline V CDR1 and CDR2: MNHEY, SVGAGI. For the CDR3, the DNA is TGTGCCAGCAGCTCCCCCGGGAGGGGTTCCTACGAGCAGTACTTC. The encoded protein is CASSSPGRGSYEQYF.

The J gene is TRBJ1-2, the V gene TRBV15; the D gene is possibly TRBD1 (5 bases). The length of the CDR3 is 15 residues. V dropped 5 bases and J dropped 4 bases, with 17 bases sitting between them. The germline CDR1 and CDR2 sequences are LNHNV and YYDKDF (reference sequence). In nucleotides, the CDR3 is TGTGCCACCAGCCTGGGGAAGGGGATCGGCTATGGCTACACCTTC. Protein: CATSLGKGIGYGYTF.

This clone was detected only once. This chain uses TRBV15 with TRBJ2-7; the match to TRBD2 covers 8 bases. This CDR3 spans 15 amino acids. V lost 0 bases, J lost 5 bases, and 6 bases stayed unmatched. CDR1 LNHNV and CDR2 YYDKDF come from the germline V gene (reference sequence). The CDR3 spells CATSRDRGGRDEQYF. The CDR3 coding sequence is TGTGCCACCAGCAGAGATCGGGGGGGCCGGGACGAGCAGTACTTC.

V gene TRBV5-1 combines with J gene TRBJ1-1; 9 bases fit TRBD1. The CDR3 totals 14 residues. CDR1 and CDR2 from the germline V gene are SGHRS and YFSETQ. V was pared by 5 bases and J by 3 bases, with 5 bases of the junction left unmatched. CDR3 sequence: CASRVGQGYTEAFF. CDR3 nucleotide sequence: TGCGCCAGCAGGGTCGGACAGGGGTACACTGAAGCTTTCTTT.

The chain couples TRBV6-1 to TRBJ2-7, with 14 bases lining up with TRBD2. The CDR3 has 19 amino acids. The V gene end was trimmed by 4 bases and the J gene end by 8 bases; junction bases not matched to a gene: 19. Germline CDR1 reads MNHNS; CDR2 reads SASEGT. The CDR3 DNA is TGTGCCAGCAGTGCTCGCGGACTAGCGGGAGGACCCAACCCTCGGAAGCAGTACTTC. Its protein is CASSARGLAGGPNPRKQYF.

Only a few counts were recorded for this clone. The rearrangement uses TRBV4-1 and TRBJ1-2; D is ambiguous. V lost 0 bases to trimming and J lost 4 bases, with 12 bases between them. CDR1 is MGHRA and CDR2 is YSYEKL in the germline V gene. CDR3 length: 15 residues. The DNA of the CDR3 is TGCGCCAGCAGCCAAGATTGGACGGGGTTCTATGGCTACACCTTC. Amino acid sequence: CASSQDWTGFYGYTF.

CDR3 nucleotide sequence: TGTGCCAGCAGCTTGGTTGGCCAGGGTGCAGATACGCAGTATTTT. Its translation: CASSLVGQGADTQYF. The chain combines TRBV5-4 with TRBJ2-3; tentative D call: TRBD1 (5 bases). The germline CDR1 and CDR2 sequences are SGHNT and YYREEE (reference sequence). The CDR3 extends over 15 amino acids. The V end was cut by 0 bases, the J end by 4 bases, with 12 bases between.

The chain combines TRBV10-3 with TRBJ2-1; tentative D call: TRBD1 (6 bases). V lost 3 bases and J 8 bases, leaving 8 bases between the germline ends. The CDR3 is 12 amino acids. CDR1 and CDR2 from the germline V gene are ENHRY and SYGVKD. The CDR3: CAISDSGDEQFF. DNA of the CDR3: TGTGCCATCAGTGATTCAGGGGATGAGCAGTTCTTC.

The chain is built from TRBV2 and TRBJ2-2; 7 bases map to TRBD1. The CDR3 length is 14 residues. V lost 5 bases, J lost 7 bases, and 7 bases stayed unmatched. Germline lookup yields CDR1 SNHLY and CDR2 FYNNEI. This chain's CDR3 is CASSQDRVDGELFF. Written as DNA, the CDR3 is TGTGCCAGCAGTCAAGACAGGGTGGACGGGGAGCTGTTTTTT.

The genes are TRBV18 and TRBJ1-1; a weak D match, TRBD1 (5 bases). CDR3 length equals 14 residues. The germline V gene has CDR1 KGHSH and CDR2 LQKENI. Trimming removed 4 bases from V and 0 bases from J, with 9 bases in between. As DNA, the CDR3 is TGTGCCAGCTCACTCGGGGGGATGAACACTGAAGCTTTCTTT. It is translated as CASSLGGMNTEAFF.

This clone was observed a few times. At one boundary the junction diverges from the germline segment, which might be a read error. V and J are TRBV30 and TRBJ1-4; a possible D gene is TRBD1 (5 bases). The germline V gene encodes CDR1 GTSNPN and CDR2 SVGIG (reference sequence). The CDR3 consists of 15 residues. Here the CDR3 DNA reads TGTGCCTGGAGTGTACGGGGGGAGACTAGTGAAAAACTGTTTTTT. Protein sequence: CAWSVRGETSEKLFF.

In this sample, this clone turned up once. The sample contains more than one DNA sequence encoding this CDR3. J is TRBJ1-1 and V is TRBV5-1; tentatively, D is TRBD1 (6 bases). This CDR3 is 14 amino acids long. Per the germline V gene, CDR1 is SGHRS and CDR2 is YFSETQ. With 0 bases removed from V and 0 bases from J, the gap between germline ends came to 6 bases. The CDR3 sequence: CASSLGQVNTEAFF. The DNA for the CDR3 is TGCGCCAGCAGCTTGGGACAGGTGAACACTGAAGCTTTCTTT.

This chain's CDR3 is CASSNRRGGGATYEQYF. The CDR3 DNA reads as TGTGCCAGCAGTAACAGAAGGGGGGGCGGGGCAACCTACGAGCAGTACTTC. The chain uses TRBV27 and TRBJ2-7, with D maybe TRBD2 (7 bases). The CDR3 is 17 residues long. V lost 5 bases and J lost 2, with 22 bases in between. Looked up from germline, CDR1 is MNHEY and CDR2 is SMNVEV (reference sequence).

J is TRBJ2-3 and V is TRBV6-1; the D gene is possibly TRBD2 (6 bases). The V end was cut by 7 bases, the J end by 0 bases, with 14 bases between. The CDR3 totals 15 residues. The germline V gene encodes CDR1 MNHNS and CDR2 SASEGT. The chain's CDR3 is CASMGSGLSTDTQYF. The DNA for the CDR3 is TGTGCCAGCATGGGGAGCGGGCTGAGCACAGATACGCAGTATTTT.

The V call is TRBV19, the J call TRBJ1-1; D is unresolved. Germline loops: CDR1 LNHDA, CDR2 SQIVND (reference sequence). V lost 7 bases to trimming and J lost 5 bases, with 17 bases between them. This CDR3 comprises 14 residues. CDR3 bases: TGTGCCAGTAAGCCACGTGCCCTACGGACTGAAGCTTTCTTT. Protein: CASKPRALRTEAFF.

This chain uses TRBV28 with TRBJ1-5, with D perhaps TRBD1 (6 bases). The CDR3 totals 14 residues. Trimming removed 8 bases from V and 7 bases from J, with 18 bases in between. Looked up from germline, CDR1 is MDHEN and CDR2 is SYDVKM. In nucleotides, the CDR3 is TGTGCCAGCGGACAGCTTCTAAGGGCGCAGCCCCAGCATTTT. Its translation: CASGQLLRAQPQHF.

In its sample, this clone was seen once. The rearrangement joins TRBV28 to TRBJ1-5; D call uncertain. V was cut by 7 bases and J by 6 bases, with 19 bases left in between. The CDR3 has 15 amino acids. CDR1 and CDR2 from the germline V gene are MDHEN and SYDVKM. CDR3 amino acids: CASIFRSGRGQPQHF. CDR3 DNA sequence: TGTGCCAGCATCTTCCGGAGCGGGCGCGGTCAGCCCCAGCATTTT. The whole variable domain, remainder taken from reference TRBV28 and TRBJ1-5, is DVKVTQSSRYLVKRTGEKVFLECVQDMDHENMFWYRQDPGLGLRLIYFSYDVKMKEKGDIPEGYSVSREKKERFSLILESASTNQTSMYLCASIFRSGRGQPQHFGDGTRLSIL.

The chain employs TRBV28 and TRBJ2-5; TRBD1 is a possible D gene (6 bases). Germline-derived CDR1 and CDR2 are MDHEN and SYDVKM. Trimming removed 5 bases from V and 1 base from J, with 14 bases in between. This CDR3 contains 15 residues. The CDR3 sequence is CASSPPGQPQETQYF. The CDR3, as DNA: TGTGCCAGCAGTCCTCCCGGACAGCCCCAAGAGACCCAGTACTTC.

DNA for the CDR3: TGTGCCAGCAGTGACCGCGGCGGGGGGGGTGGAGATACGCAGTATTTT. Its translation is CASSDRGGGGGDTQYF. The chain is built from TRBV9 and TRBJ2-3, with 9 bases that match TRBD2. CDR3 length equals 16 residues. Germline V gives CDR1 SGDLS, CDR2 YYNGEE. With V trimmed by 5 bases and J by 5 bases, 12 bases remained unmatched.

This sequence joins TRBV6-5 and TRBJ1-5; 9 nucleotides match TRBD1. The length of the CDR3 is 15 residues. CDR1 and CDR2 from the germline V gene are MNHEY and SVGAGI. V lost 6 bases, J lost 3 bases, and 6 bases stayed unmatched. This CDR3 reads CASSPDRGDNQPQHF. The CDR3 DNA sequence: TGTGCCAGCAGCCCGGACAGGGGCGACAATCAGCCCCAGCATTTT.